Below, 14 T cell receptor beta chains from the same sample are listed, as sequenced in a study of CD8+ T cells in alopecia areata. Following extraction, RNA underwent reverse transcription to cDNA, which served as the sequencing template. Only in-frame clones appear in the TCRdb table, and some are missing; sequencing was by immunoSEQ multiplex PCR. The sample lists some 120,000 clones, roughly three fifths occurring once. Treatment given: oral pan-JAK inhibitor, 5-10 mg twice daily. Sequences were derived from CD8+ T cells sorted from blood, sampled at week 24, from a patient treated with tofacitinib. These receptors originate from a human donor with alopecia areata.

This chain links TRBV6-1 with TRBJ2-7; TRBD1 or TRBD2 may be the D gene (5 bases each). Trimming cost V 6 bases and J 6 bases, with 21 bases left between them. This CDR3 has 15 amino acids. The V gene's germline CDR1 is MNHNS and CDR2 SASEGT. The CDR3 nucleotides are TGTGCCAGCAGCCCCATCCGGGGACCCAGCGGCGAGCAGTACTTC. Translating gives CASSPIRGPSGEQYF.

In the case of this clone: Other DNA sequences of this sample code for an identical CDR3. The chain is built from TRBV27 and TRBJ1-6, with D possibly being TRBD1 (6 bases). Trimming removed 3 bases from V and 10 bases from J, with 7 bases in between. Looked up from germline, CDR1 is MNHEY and CDR2 is SMNVEV (reference sequence). This CDR3 region has 12 residues. CDR3 sequence (DNA): TGTGCCAGCAGTTTGAGGGGGTCACCCCTCCACTTT. This sequence encodes CASSLRGSPLHF.

The J gene is TRBJ2-2, the V gene TRBV12-5; 13 bases are shared with TRBD2. The V gene end was trimmed by 6 bases and the J gene end by 2 bases; junction bases not matched to a gene: 6. Per the germline V gene, CDR1 is LGHNT and CDR2 is FRNRAP. This CDR3 comprises 17 residues. The CDR3 sequence: CASGPGLAGPNTGELFF. Here the CDR3 DNA reads TGTGCTAGTGGGCCGGGACTAGCGGGGCCAAACACCGGGGAGCTGTTTTTT.

This clone was seen only once. In nucleotides, the CDR3 is TGTGCCAGCACCAACCCAGGGGATATCACCGGGGAGCTGTTTTTT. Translated, it gives CASTNPGDITGELFF. The chain links TRBV6-5 to TRBJ2-2; maybe TRBD1 (6 bases). The CDR3 contains 15 residues. Germline lookup yields CDR1 MNHEY and CDR2 SVGAGI. Trimming took 7 bases from V and 4 from J, leaving 16 bases between them.

This clone turned up a few times. This sequence joins TRBV10-2 and TRBJ1-2; D gene unclear. Germline V gene lookup returns CDR1 WSHSY and CDR2 SAAADI. The CDR3 spans 15 residues. The germline V and J ends were trimmed by 3 bases and 2 bases, with 13 bases remaining between them. The CDR3 spells CASSDGESRNYGYTF. In DNA form, the CDR3 reads TGCGCCAGCAGTGATGGGGAAAGCAGGAACTATGGCTACACCTTC.

This clone has a handful of counts. This sample includes further DNA sequences coding for the same CDR3. This chain connects TRBV27 to TRBJ2-3; weak D call: TRBD1 (5 bases). The germline V gene encodes CDR1 MNHEY and CDR2 SMNVEV (reference sequence). V was clipped by 0 bases and J by 0 bases, with 10 bases between them. The CDR3 is 16 residues long. The CDR3, as DNA: TGTGCCAGCAGTTTATCTGGGGCGGTTAGCACAGATACGCAGTATTTT. This translates into CASSLSGAVSTDTQYF.

The chain joins TRBV5-4 to TRBJ2-7, with 7 bases that match TRBD1. The junction had 3 bases not matched to a gene; V was cut back by 3 bases and J by 3 bases. This CDR3 has 13 residues. Germline loops: CDR1 SGHNT, CDR2 YYREEE (reference sequence). CDR3 sequence (DNA): TGTGCCAGCAGCTCCCGGGACAGCTACGAGCAGTACTTC. It is translated as CASSSRDSYEQYF.

The chain joins TRBV4-3 to TRBJ2-2; 10 bases align to TRBD2. J gave up 5 bases and V 6 bases, and 6 bases lay outside the gene matches. Germline CDR1 is LGHNA and CDR2 is YSLEER. The CDR3 covers 15 residues. CDR3 sequence: CASRYSGGPTGELFF. The DNA of the CDR3 is TGCGCCAGCAGATATAGCGGGGGGCCTACCGGGGAGCTGTTTTTT.

This clone was counted a few times. CDR3 nucleotide sequence: TGTGCCAGCAGCTTGGGATCTTCCGTAACCTTC. Amino acid sequence: CASSLGSSVTF. This chain joins TRBV6-5 and TRBJ1-2; D unresolved. This CDR3 spans 11 amino acids. V was pared by 6 bases and J by 14 bases, with 16 bases between. Looked up from germline, CDR1 is MNHEY and CDR2 is SVGAGI.

This clone was seen once. This chain links TRBV4-1 with TRBJ2-3, with TRBD2 matching over 9 bases. The CDR3 extends over 15 amino acids. The trim removed 3 bases at V and 4 bases at J, leaving 5 bases unmatched. From germline, CDR1 is MGHRA and CDR2 YSYEKL. The chain's CDR3 is CASSQAGGGADTQYF. The CDR3 bases are TGCGCCAGCAGCCAGGCGGGCGGGGGGGCAGATACGCAGTATTTT.

In its sample, this clone was seen a few times. J is TRBJ2-5 and V is TRBV5-1; D not resolved. Germline V lookup: CDR1 SGHRS, CDR2 YFSETQ. CDR3 size: 15 residues. V was clipped by 1 base and J by 5 bases, with 15 bases between them. CDR3 coding DNA: TGCGCCAGCAGCTTGCGTTCTCATTCCTCGGAGACCCAGTACTTC. Amino acids: CASSLRSHSSETQYF.

This clone was detected many times. The V gene is TRBV28, the J gene TRBJ1-1, with D possibly TRBD1 on 6 matching bases. This CDR3 contains 13 residues. V gave up 6 bases and J gave up 5 bases, with 13 bases separating them. Germline V gene data show CDR1 as MDHEN and CDR2 as SYDVKM. The CDR3 is CASRVQGVTEAFF. As DNA, the CDR3 is TGTGCCAGCAGGGTACAGGGTGTGACTGAAGCTTTCTTT.

The V call is TRBV7-9, the J call TRBJ2-5; TRBD1 might be the D (6 bases). Germline V lookup: CDR1 SEHNR, CDR2 FQNEAQ (reference sequence). This CDR3 has 14 residues. V lost 3 bases, J lost 5 bases, and 13 bases lay in between. The CDR3 protein is CASSFSDSRETQYF. The CDR3 DNA sequence: TGTGCCAGCAGCTTCTCGGACAGCCGGGAGACCCAGTACTTC.

CDR3 nucleotides: TGTGCCAGCAGCGCACTAGCGGGGGCTGCAAATGAGCAGTTCTTC. Its translation is CASSALAGAANEQFF. The V and J genes are TRBV7-8 and TRBJ2-1; 11 nucleotides align to TRBD2. CDR1 and CDR2 from the germline V gene are SGHVS and FQNEAQ. CDR3 size: 15 residues. V dropped 5 bases and J dropped 7; count of bases not matched to a gene: 7.